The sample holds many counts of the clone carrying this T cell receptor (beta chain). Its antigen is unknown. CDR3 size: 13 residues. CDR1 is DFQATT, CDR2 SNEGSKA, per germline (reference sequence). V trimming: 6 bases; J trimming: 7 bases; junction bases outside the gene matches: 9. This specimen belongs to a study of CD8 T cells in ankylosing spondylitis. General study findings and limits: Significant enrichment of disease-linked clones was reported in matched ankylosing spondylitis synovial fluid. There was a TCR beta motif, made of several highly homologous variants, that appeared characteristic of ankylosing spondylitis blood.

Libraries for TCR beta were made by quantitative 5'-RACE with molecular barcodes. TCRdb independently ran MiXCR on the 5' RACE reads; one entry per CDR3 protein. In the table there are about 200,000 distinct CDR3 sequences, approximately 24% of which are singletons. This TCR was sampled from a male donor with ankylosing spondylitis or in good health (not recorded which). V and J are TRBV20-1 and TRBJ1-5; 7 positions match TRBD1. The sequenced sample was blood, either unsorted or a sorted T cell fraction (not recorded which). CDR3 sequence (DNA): TGCAGTGCCAGGGACAGATTTGAACAGCCCCAGCATTTT. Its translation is CSARDRFEQPQHF.